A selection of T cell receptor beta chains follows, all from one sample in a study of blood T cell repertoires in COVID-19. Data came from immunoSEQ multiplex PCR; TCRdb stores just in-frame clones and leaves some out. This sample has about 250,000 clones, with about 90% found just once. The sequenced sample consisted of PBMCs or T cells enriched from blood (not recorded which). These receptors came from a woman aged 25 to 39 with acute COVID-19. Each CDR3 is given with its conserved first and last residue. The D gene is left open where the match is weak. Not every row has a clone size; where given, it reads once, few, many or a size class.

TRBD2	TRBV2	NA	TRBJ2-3	CASLAGGPGTDTQYF	TGTGCCAGTCTAGCGGGGGGGCCGGGCACAGATACGCAGTATTTT
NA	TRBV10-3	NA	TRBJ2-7	CAISEDSGDREQYF	TGTGCCATCAGTGAGGACTCAGGGGATCGGGAGCAGTACTTC
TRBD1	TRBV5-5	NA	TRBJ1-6	CASSPINSGTGLGNNSPLHF	TGTGCCAGCAGCCCCATCAACAGCGGGACAGGGTTGGGAAATAATTCACCCCTCCACTTT
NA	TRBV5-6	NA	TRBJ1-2	CASSLEQGPFYGYTF	TGTGCCAGCAGCTTGGAACAGGGTCCCTTCTATGGCTACACCTTC
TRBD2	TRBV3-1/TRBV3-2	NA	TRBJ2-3	CATGGAVTDTQYF	TGTGCCACCGGGGGGGCCGTCACAGATACGCAGTATTTT
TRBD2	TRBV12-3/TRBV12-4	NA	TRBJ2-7	CASSRAGDSEQYF	TGTGCCAGCAGCCGGGCGGGGGATAGCGAGCAGTACTTC
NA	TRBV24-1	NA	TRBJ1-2	CATSVEGHGYTF	TGTGCCACCAGTGTGGAGGGGCATGGCTACACCTTC
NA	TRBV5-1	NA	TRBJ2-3	CASSLSTDTQYF	TGCGCCAGCAGCTTGTCGACAGATACGCAGTATTTT
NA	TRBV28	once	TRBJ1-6	CASSLYGAPGSPSLHF	TGTGCCAGCAGTTTATATGGGGCCCCCGGAAGTCCATCCCTCCACTTT
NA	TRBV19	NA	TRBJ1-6	CASKASWAENSPLHF	TGTGCCAGTAAGGCATCTTGGGCCGAGAATTCACCCCTCCACTTT
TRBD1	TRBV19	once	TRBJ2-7	CASSAGTGGYEQYF	TGTGCCAGTAGTGCCGGGACAGGGGGATACGAGCAGTACTTC
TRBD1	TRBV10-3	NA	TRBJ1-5	CSATGGSNQPQHF	TGCTCTGCGACAGGGGGAAGCAATCAGCCCCAGCATTTT
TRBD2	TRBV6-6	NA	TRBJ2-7	CASSLESTSGPYEQYF	TGTGCCAGCAGCCTAGAATCGACTAGCGGACCCTACGAGCAGTACTTC
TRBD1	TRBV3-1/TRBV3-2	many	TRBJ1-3	CASSQATGGHTIYF	TGTGCCAGCAGCCAGGCGACAGGGGGGCACACCATATATTTT
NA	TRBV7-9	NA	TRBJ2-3	CASSLGLSGITDTQYF	TGTGCCAGCAGCTTAGGTCTTAGCGGAATCACAGATACGCAGTATTTT
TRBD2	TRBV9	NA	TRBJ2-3	CASSVEPSGSTDTQYF	TGTGCCAGCAGCGTAGAGCCTAGCGGATCCACAGATACGCAGTATTTT
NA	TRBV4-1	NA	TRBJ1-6	CASSQKLNNSPLHF	TGCGCCAGCAGCCAAAAACTCAATAATTCACCCCTCCACTTT
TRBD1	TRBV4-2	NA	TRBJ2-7	CASSHLTGRTYEQYF	TGTGCCAGCAGCCACCTGACAGGGAGAACCTACGAGCAGTACTTC
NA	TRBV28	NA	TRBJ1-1	CASTFSGRWNTEAFF	TGTGCCAGCACATTTTCGGGTCGGTGGAACACTGAAGCTTTCTTT
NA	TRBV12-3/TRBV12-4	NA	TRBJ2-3	CASSPTSIDTQYF	TGTGCCAGCAGCCCGACTAGTATTGATACGCAGTATTTT
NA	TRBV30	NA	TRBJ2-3	CACPKGGTDTQYF	TGTGCCTGCCCCAAAGGGGGCACAGATACGCAGTATTTT
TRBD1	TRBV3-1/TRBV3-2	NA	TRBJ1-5	CASSHARQGNQAGPQHF	TGTGCCAGCAGTCACGCCAGACAGGGTAACCAGGCTGGGCCCCAGCATTTT
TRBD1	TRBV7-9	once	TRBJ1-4	CASSLGIVGTANEKLFF	TGTGCCAGCAGCTTGGGGATAGTCGGGACAGCTAATGAAAAACTGTTTTTT
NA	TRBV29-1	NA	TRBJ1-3	CSVGPAGGNTIYF	TGCAGCGTTGGGCCGGCAGGAGGAAACACCATATATTTT
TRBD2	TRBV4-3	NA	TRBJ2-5	CASSPTSGWTQYF	TGCGCCAGCAGCCCTACTAGCGGGTGGACCCAGTACTTC
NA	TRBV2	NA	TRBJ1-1	CASSEGAVNTEAFF	TGTGCCAGCAGTGAAGGGGCCGTAAACACTGAAGCTTTCTTT
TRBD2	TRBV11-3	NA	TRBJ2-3	CASSLDGAGGPADTQYF	TGTGCCAGCAGCTTAGATGGAGCGGGGGGGCCTGCAGATACGCAGTATTTT
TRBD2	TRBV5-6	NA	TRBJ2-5	CASSLPLAGGIETQYF	TGTGCCAGCAGCTTGCCCCTAGCGGGGGGGATTGAGACCCAGTACTTC
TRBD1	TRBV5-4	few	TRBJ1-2	CASSYSPGQGNYGYTF	TGTGCCAGCAGCTACAGCCCGGGACAGGGGAACTATGGCTACACCTTC
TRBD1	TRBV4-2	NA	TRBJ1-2	CASSQAPGGQGFGYTF	TGTGCCAGCAGCCAAGCTCCCGGGGGACAGGGCTTTGGCTACACCTTC
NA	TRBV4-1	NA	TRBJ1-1	CASSQIREVTEAFF	TGCGCCAGCAGCCAAATCCGGGAGGTAACTGAAGCTTTCTTT
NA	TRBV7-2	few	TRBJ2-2	CASSLSGDTGELFF	TGTGCCAGCAGCTTATCCGGGGACACCGGGGAGCTGTTTTTT
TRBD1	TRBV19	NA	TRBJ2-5	CASSLGQVQETQYF	TGTGCCAGTAGCCTTGGACAGGTTCAAGAGACCCAGTACTTC
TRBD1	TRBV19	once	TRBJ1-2	CASSPTGGFYGYTF	TGTGCCAGTAGTCCGACAGGGGGCTTTTATGGCTACACCTTC
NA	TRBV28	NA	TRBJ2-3	CASTAALAGTDTQYF	TGTGCCAGCACCGCTGCGCTAGCTGGTACAGATACGCAGTATTTT
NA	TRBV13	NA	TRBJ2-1	CASSLGENNEQFF	TGTGCCAGCAGCTTGGGAGAGAACAATGAGCAGTTCTTC
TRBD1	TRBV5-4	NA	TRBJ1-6	CASSFDQDRANSPLHF	TGTGCCAGCAGCTTCGACCAGGACAGGGCTAATTCACCCCTCCACTTT
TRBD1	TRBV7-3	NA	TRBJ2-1	CASSPGPGRGLYNEQFF	TGTGCCAGCAGCCCCGGCCCCGGCAGGGGGCTTTACAATGAGCAGTTCTTC
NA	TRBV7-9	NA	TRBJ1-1	CASSQNRVRNTEAFF	TGTGCCAGCAGCCAAAACAGGGTAAGGAACACTGAAGCTTTCTTT
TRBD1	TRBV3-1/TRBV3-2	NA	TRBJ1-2	CASSPGLQGAGNGYTF	TGTGCCAGCAGCCCGGGACTACAGGGGGCGGGTAATGGCTACACCTTC
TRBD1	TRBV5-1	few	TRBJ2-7	CASSPGPGQGLGAYEQYF	TGCGCCAGCAGCCCCGGTCCGGGACAGGGATTAGGAGCCTACGAGCAGTACTTC
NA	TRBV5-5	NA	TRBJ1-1	CASSFGGLNTEAFF	TGTGCCAGCAGCTTTGGAGGGTTGAACACTGAAGCTTTCTTT
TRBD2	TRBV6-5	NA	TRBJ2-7	CASSATSGGTQYF	TGTGCCAGCAGCGCGACTAGCGGGGGGACTCAGTACTTC
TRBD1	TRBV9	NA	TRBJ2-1	CASSPRQGYNEQFF	TGTGCCAGCAGCCCCCGACAGGGGTACAATGAGCAGTTCTTC
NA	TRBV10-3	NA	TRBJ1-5	CAISDPRDGSNQPQHF	TGTGCCATCAGTGACCCCAGGGATGGGAGCAATCAGCCCCAGCATTTT
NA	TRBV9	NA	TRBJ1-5	CASSVEGYSNQPQHF	TGTGCCAGCAGCGTAGAGGGGTATAGCAATCAGCCCCAGCATTTT
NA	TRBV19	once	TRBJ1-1	CASSEQVDTEAFF	TGTGCCAGTAGCGAACAGGTAGACACTGAAGCTTTCTTT
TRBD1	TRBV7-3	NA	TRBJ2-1	CASSLGQNNEQFF	TGTGCCAGCAGCTTGGGACAGAACAATGAGCAGTTCTTC
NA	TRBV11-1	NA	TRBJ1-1	CASSLTRSNTEAFF	TGTGCCAGCAGCTTAACACGATCTAACACTGAAGCTTTCTTT
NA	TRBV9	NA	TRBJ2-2	CASSVAGNTGELFF	TGTGCCAGCAGCGTAGCGGGGAACACCGGGGAGCTGTTTTTT
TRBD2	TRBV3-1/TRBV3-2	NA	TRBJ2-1	CASSLTSGGYNEQFF	TGTGCCAGCAGCCTTACTAGCGGGGGATACAATGAGCAGTTCTTC
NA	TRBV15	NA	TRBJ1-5	CATSREQGRVNQPQHF	TGTGCCACCAGCAGAGAGCAGGGTAGAGTCAATCAGCCCCAGCATTTT